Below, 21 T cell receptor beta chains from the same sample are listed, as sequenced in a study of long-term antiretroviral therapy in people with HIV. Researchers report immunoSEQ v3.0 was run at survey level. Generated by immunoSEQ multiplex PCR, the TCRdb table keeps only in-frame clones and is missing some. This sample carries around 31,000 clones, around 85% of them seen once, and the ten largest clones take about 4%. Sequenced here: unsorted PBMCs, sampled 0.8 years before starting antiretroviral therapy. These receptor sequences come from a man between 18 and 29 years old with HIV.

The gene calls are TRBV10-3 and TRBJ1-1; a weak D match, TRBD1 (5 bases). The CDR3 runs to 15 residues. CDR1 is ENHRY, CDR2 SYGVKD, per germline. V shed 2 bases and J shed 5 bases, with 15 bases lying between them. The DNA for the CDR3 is TGTGCCATCAGTGAGACCGGACAAGGTAGGACTGAAGCTTTCTTT. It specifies CAISETGQGRTEAFF.

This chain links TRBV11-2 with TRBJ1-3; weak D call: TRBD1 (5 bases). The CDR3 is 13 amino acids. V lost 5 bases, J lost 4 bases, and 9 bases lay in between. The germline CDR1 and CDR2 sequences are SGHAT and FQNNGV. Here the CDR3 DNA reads TGTGCCAGCAGCGACAGTATCGGAAACACCATATATTTT. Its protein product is CASSDSIGNTIYF. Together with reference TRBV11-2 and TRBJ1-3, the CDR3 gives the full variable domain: EAGVAQSPRYKIIEKRQSVAFWCNPISGHATLYWYQQILGQGPKLLIQFQNNGVVDDSQLPKDRFSAERLKGVDSTLKIQPAKLEDSAVYLCASSDSIGNTIYFGEGSWLTVV.

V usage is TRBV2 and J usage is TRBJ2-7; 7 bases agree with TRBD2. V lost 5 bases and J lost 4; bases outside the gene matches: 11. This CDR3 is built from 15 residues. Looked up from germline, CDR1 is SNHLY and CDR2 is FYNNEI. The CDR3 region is CASSNPTSTLYEQYF. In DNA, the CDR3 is TGTGCCAGCAGTAACCCGACTAGCACCCTTTACGAGCAGTACTTC.

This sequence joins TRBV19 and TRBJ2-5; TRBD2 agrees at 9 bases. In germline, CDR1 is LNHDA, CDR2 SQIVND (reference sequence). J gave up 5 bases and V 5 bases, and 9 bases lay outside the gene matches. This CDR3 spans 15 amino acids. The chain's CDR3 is CASSVISGSAETQYF. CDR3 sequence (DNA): TGTGCCAGTAGTGTTATTAGCGGGAGCGCGGAGACCCAGTACTTC.

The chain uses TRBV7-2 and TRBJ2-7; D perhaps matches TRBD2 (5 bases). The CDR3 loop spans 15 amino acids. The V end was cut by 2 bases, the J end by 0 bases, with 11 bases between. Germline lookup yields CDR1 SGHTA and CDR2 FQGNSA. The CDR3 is CASSLSTGISYEQYF. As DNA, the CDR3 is TGTGCCAGCAGCTTATCAACCGGGATCTCCTACGAGCAGTACTTC. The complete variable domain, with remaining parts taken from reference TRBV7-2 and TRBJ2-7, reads GAGVSQSPSNKVTEKGKDVELRCDPISGHTALYWYRQSLGQGLEFLIYFQGNSAPDKSGLPSDRFSAERTGGSVSTLTIQRTQQEDSAVYLCASSLSTGISYEQYFGPGTRLTVT.

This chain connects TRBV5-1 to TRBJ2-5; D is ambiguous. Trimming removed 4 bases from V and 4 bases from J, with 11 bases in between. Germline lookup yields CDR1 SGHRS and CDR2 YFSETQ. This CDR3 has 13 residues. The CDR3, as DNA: TGCGCCAGCAGCCCCCCCTCCAGAGAGACCCAGTACTTC. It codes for CASSPPSRETQYF.

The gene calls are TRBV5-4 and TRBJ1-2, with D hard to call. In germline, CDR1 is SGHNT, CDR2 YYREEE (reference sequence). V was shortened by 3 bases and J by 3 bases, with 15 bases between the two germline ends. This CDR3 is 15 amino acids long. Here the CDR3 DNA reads TGTGCCAGCAGCTATCGGACCGCGTCTCACTATGGCTACACCTTC. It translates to CASSYRTASHYGYTF.

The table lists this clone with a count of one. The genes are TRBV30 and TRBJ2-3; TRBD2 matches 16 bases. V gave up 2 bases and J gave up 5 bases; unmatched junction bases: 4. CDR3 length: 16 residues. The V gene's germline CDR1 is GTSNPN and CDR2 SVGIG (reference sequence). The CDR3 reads CAWSPGTSGRGDTQYF. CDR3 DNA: TGTGCCTGGAGTCCAGGGACTAGCGGGAGGGGAGATACGCAGTATTTT.

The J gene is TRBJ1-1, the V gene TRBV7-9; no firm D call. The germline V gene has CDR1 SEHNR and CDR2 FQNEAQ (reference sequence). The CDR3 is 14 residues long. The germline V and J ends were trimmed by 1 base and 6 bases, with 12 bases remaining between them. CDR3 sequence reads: CASSLVTEDAEAFF. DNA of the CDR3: TGTGCCAGCAGCTTAGTAACCGAGGACGCTGAAGCTTTCTTT. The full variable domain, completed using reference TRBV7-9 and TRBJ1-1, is DTGVSQNPRHKITKRGQNVTFRCDPISEHNRLYWYRQTLGQGPEFLTYFQNEAQLEKSRLLSDRFSAERPKGSFSTLEIQRTEQGDSAMYLCASSLVTEDAEAFFGQGTRLTVV.

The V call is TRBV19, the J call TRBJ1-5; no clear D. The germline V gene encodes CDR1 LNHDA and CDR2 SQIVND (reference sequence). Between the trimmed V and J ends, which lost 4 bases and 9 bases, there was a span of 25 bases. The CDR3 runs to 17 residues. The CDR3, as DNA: TGTGCCAGTAGTACCTCTGGTGTGAACACGCCCAAGGGGCCCCAGCATTTT. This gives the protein CASSTSGVNTPKGPQHF.

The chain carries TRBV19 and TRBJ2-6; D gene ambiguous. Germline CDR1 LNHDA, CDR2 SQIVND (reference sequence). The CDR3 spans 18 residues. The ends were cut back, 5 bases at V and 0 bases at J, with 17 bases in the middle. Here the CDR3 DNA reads TGTGCCAGTAGTCCCGGACCCCGTAGCCTCTCTGGGGCCAACGTCCTGACTTTC. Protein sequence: CASSPGPRSLSGANVLTF.

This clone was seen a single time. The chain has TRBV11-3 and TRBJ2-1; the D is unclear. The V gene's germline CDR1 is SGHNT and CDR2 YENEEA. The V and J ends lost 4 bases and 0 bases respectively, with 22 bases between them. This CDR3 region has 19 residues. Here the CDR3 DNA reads TGTGCCAGCAGCTCGAATTGGGCCCCACCATCGGGCTCCTACAATGAGCAGTTCTTC. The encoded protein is CASSSNWAPPSGSYNEQFF.

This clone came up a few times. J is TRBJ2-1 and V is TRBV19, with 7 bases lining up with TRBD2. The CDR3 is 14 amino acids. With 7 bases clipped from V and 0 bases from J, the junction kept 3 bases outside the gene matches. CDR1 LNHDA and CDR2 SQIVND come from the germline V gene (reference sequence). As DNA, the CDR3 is TGTGCCAGTAATCAGCGGGACTCCTACAATGAGCAGTTCTTC. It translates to CASNQRDSYNEQFF.

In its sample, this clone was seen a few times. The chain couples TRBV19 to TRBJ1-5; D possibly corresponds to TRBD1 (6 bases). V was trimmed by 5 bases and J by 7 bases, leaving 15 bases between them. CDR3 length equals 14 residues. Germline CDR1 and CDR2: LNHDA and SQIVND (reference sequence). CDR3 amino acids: CASSSQAGGQPQHF. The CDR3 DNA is TGTGCCAGTAGTTCTCAAGCCGGGGGCCAGCCCCAGCATTTT.

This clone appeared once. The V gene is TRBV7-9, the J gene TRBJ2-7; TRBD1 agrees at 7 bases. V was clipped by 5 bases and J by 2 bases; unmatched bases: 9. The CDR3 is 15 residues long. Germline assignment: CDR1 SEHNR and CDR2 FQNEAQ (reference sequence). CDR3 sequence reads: CASSPREGAPYEQYF. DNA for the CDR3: TGTGCCAGCAGCCCCCGCGAGGGGGCCCCCTACGAGCAGTACTTC.

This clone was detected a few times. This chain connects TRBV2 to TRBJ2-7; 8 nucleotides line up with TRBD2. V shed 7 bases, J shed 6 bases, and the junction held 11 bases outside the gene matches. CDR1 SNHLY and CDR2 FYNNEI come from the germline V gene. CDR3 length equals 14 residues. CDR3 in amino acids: CASITSGGPSEQYF. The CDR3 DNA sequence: TGTGCCAGCATTACTAGCGGAGGCCCCAGCGAGCAGTACTTC. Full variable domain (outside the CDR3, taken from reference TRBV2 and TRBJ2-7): EPEVTQTPSHQVTQMGQEVILRCVPISNHLYFYWYRQILGQKVEFLVSFYNNEISEKSEIFDDQFSVERPDGSNFTLKIRSTKLEDSAMYFCASITSGGPSEQYFGPGTRLTVT.

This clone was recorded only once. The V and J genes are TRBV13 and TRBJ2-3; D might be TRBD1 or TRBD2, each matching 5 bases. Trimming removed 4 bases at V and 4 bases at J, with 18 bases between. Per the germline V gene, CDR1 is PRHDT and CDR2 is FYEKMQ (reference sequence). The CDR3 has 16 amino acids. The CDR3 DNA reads TGTGCCAGCAGCTCCCTGGGTGCCGGGGCTCCAGATACGCAGTATTTT. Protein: CASSSLGAGAPDTQYF.

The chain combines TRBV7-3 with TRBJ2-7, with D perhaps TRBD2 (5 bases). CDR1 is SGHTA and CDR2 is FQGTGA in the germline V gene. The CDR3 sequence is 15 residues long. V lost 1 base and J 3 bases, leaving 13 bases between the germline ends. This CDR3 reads CASSLMVGEIYEQYF. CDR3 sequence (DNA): TGTGCCAGCAGCTTAATGGTTGGGGAGATCTACGAGCAGTACTTC. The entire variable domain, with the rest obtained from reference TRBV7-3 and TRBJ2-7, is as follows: GAGVSQTPSNKVTEKGKYVELRCDPISGHTALYWYRQSLGQGPEFLIYFQGTGAADDSGLPNDRFFAVRPEGSVSTLKIQRTERGDSAVYLCASSLMVGEIYEQYFGPGTRLTVT.

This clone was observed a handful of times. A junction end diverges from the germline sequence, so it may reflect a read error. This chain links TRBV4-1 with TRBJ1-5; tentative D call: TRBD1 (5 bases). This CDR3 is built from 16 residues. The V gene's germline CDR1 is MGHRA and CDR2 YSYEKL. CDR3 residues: CASSKEAPGWRQPQHF. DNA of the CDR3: TGCGCCAGCAGCAAAGAGGCCCCAGGGTGGCGTCAGCCCCAGCATTTT.

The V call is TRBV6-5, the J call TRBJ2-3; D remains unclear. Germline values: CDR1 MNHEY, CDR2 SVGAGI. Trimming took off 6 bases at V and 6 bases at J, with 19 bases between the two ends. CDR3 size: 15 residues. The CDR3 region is CASSPPGPSLDTQYF. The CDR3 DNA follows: TGTGCCAGCAGCCCCCCAGGTCCATCGTTGGATACGCAGTATTTT.

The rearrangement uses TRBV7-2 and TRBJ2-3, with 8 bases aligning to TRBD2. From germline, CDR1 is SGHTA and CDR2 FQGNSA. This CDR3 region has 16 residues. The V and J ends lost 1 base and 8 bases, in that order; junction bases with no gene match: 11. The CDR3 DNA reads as TGTGCCAGCAGCTTAGGCCGGGGGGGGGCTTCCGGTACGCAGTATTTT. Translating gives CASSLGRGGASGTQYF.